This passage covers 25 T cell receptor beta chains from one sample sequenced in a study of T cell clones after liver transplantation. TCRdb's copy holds only in-frame clones and misses some; the assay was immunoSEQ multiplex PCR. Among 85,000 to 130,000 clones listed, around four fifths were seen once. Sample: CD4+ T cells from blood, taken before liver transplant. These receptor sequences come from a human donor who received a liver transplant.

The chain joins TRBV7-9 to TRBJ1-2; 11 bases agree with TRBD1. The CDR3 length is 15 residues. Germline CDR1 reads SEHNR; CDR2 reads FQNEAQ (reference sequence). V lost 3 bases and J lost 7; bases outside the gene matches: 7. The CDR3 loop is CASSFQDRGQRGYTF. In DNA, the CDR3 is TGTGCCAGCAGCTTCCAGGACAGGGGGCAACGTGGCTACACCTTC.

The chain employs TRBV27 and TRBJ1-2; D is undetermined. The germline V and J ends were trimmed by 3 bases and 5 bases, with 10 bases remaining between them. CDR3 length: 13 residues. Germline V gene lookup returns CDR1 MNHEY and CDR2 SMNVEV (reference sequence). The CDR3 DNA reads TGTGCCAGCAGTTTTTGGCGGATTTATGGCTACACCTTC. It codes for CASSFWRIYGYTF.

The chain recombines TRBV6-6 with TRBJ1-5; D is ambiguous. Trimming pared 5 bases from V and 7 bases from J, leaving 9 bases between. Germline V gene lookup returns CDR1 MNHNY and CDR2 SVGAGI (reference sequence). The CDR3 spans 12 residues. CDR3: CASSPPGQPQHF. The CDR3 DNA reads as TGTGCCAGCAGTCCCCCCGGGCAGCCCCAGCATTTT.

This chain uses TRBV9 with TRBJ2-1, with TRBD2 identical over 11 bases. With V trimmed by 0 bases and J by 10 bases, 6 bases remained unmatched. The germline V gene encodes CDR1 SGDLS and CDR2 YYNGEE. The CDR3 has 15 amino acids. The CDR3 reads CASSVGASGRFEQFF. The CDR3 DNA reads TGTGCCAGCAGCGTAGGCGCTAGCGGGAGGTTCGAGCAGTTCTTC. Full variable domain (missing parts from reference TRBV9 and TRBJ2-1): DSGVTQTPKHLITATGQRVTLRCSPRSGDLSVYWYQQSLDQGLQFLIQYYNGEERAKGNILERFSAQQFPDLHSELNLSSLELGDSALYFCASSVGASGRFEQFFGPGTRLTVL.

There are many counts of this clone. The gene calls are TRBV6-5 and TRBJ2-7; 8 bases are a match to TRBD2. The CDR3 loop spans 15 amino acids. Trimming removed 8 bases from V and 1 base from J; junction bases left unmatched: 10. CDR1 and CDR2 (germline): MNHEY, SVGAGI. Here the CDR3 DNA reads TGTGCCAGCCGAGTGTTATTAGCGGGATCCTACGAGCAGTACTTC. Translation: CASRVLLAGSYEQYF.

The V call is TRBV19, the J call TRBJ1-1, with 8 bases fitting TRBD1. Trimming took 4 bases from V and 6 from J; bases not matched to a gene: 10. The length of the CDR3 is 15 residues. Germline loops: CDR1 LNHDA, CDR2 SQIVND (reference sequence). CDR3 nucleotide sequence: TGTGCCAGTAGTAACTCTGGACAGGGTGCGGCTGAAGCTTTCTTT. Translation: CASSNSGQGAAEAFF. The complete variable domain, with remaining parts taken from reference TRBV19 and TRBJ1-1, reads DGGITQSPKYLFRKEGQNVTLSCEQNLNHDAMYWYRQDPGQGLRLIYYSQIVNDFQKGDIAEGYSVSREKKESFPLTVTSAQKNPTAFYLCASSNSGQGAAEAFFGQGTRLTVV.

V is TRBV15 and J is TRBJ2-1; the D gene could be TRBD1 or TRBD2 (6 bases each). CDR1 and CDR2 (germline): LNHNV, YYDKDF (reference sequence). This CDR3 has 18 amino acids. Trimming removed 2 bases at V and 4 bases at J, with 21 bases between. The CDR3, as DNA: TGTGCCACCAGCAGAATCGTTGTCGGGGGCTTCTCTTACAATGAGCAGTTCTTC. Protein sequence: CATSRIVVGGFSYNEQFF.

This sequence joins TRBV7-6 and TRBJ2-7; D remains unclear. CDR1 is SGHVS and CDR2 is FNYEAQ in the germline V gene. V was pared by 3 bases and J by 4 bases, with 10 bases between. The CDR3 has 13 amino acids. The CDR3 coding sequence is TGTGCCAGCAGCTTGAATAGGGCTTACGAGCAGTACTTC. Protein: CASSLNRAYEQYF.

This sequence joins TRBV19 and TRBJ2-5, with TRBD2 as a possible D gene (6 bases). Trimming took off 4 bases at V and 4 bases at J, with 16 bases between the two ends. Germline lookup yields CDR1 LNHDA and CDR2 SQIVND (reference sequence). The CDR3 extends over 15 amino acids. The CDR3 region is CASSTRTLGGETQYF. The DNA for the CDR3 is TGTGCCAGTAGTACGAGGACCCTCGGGGGAGAGACCCAGTACTTC.

The chain links TRBV28 to TRBJ2-1, with D unclear. V lost 8 bases to trimming and J lost 4 bases, with 12 bases between them. There are 13 residues in the CDR3. Germline CDR1 and CDR2: MDHEN and SYDVKM. The CDR3 DNA reads as TGTGCCAGCTTGGCGGAGACTTACAATGAGCAGTTCTTC. This encodes CASLAETYNEQFF. The whole variable domain, filled in from reference TRBV28 and TRBJ2-1, reads DVKVTQSSRYLVKRTGEKVFLECVQDMDHENMFWYRQDPGLGLRLIYFSYDVKMKEKGDIPEGYSVSREKKERFSLILESASTNQTSMYLCASLAETYNEQFFGPGTRLTVL.

This chain joins TRBV9 and TRBJ1-2; D is unclear. Germline CDR1 is SGDLS and CDR2 is YYNGEE. With 3 bases removed from V and 8 bases from J, the gap between germline ends came to 8 bases. This CDR3 has 11 amino acids. The CDR3 spells CASSGVRGYTF. The CDR3, as DNA: TGTGCCAGCAGCGGGGTGAGAGGCTACACCTTC.

The chain uses TRBV28 and TRBJ1-2; TRBD1 agrees at 8 bases. Unmatched junction bases numbered 17, after V lost 6 bases and J lost 8 bases. The CDR3 spans 16 residues. Germline values: CDR1 MDHEN, CDR2 SYDVKM. The CDR3 here is CASRPGLGQVYSGYTF. CDR3 nucleotides: TGTGCCAGCAGGCCCGGCTTGGGACAGGTCTATAGCGGCTACACCTTC.

The V gene is TRBV5-6, the J gene TRBJ2-2, with 9 bases lining up with TRBD2. From germline, CDR1 is SGHDT and CDR2 YYEEEE. With V trimmed by 7 bases and J by 5 bases, 6 bases remained unmatched. The CDR3 runs to 14 residues. The CDR3 nucleotides read TGTGCCAGCGGGCTAGCGGGGTGGACCGGGGAGCTGTTTTTT. Translating gives CASGLAGWTGELFF. The entire variable domain, with the rest obtained from reference TRBV5-6 and TRBJ2-2, is as follows: DAGVTQSPTHLIKTRGQQVTLRCSPKSGHDTVSWYQQALGQGPQFIFQYYEEEERQRGNFPDRFSGHQFPNYSSELNVNALLLGDSALYLCASGLAGWTGELFFGEGSRLTVL.

The rearrangement links TRBV7-2 to TRBJ2-4; 8 positions match TRBD1. This CDR3 is 13 amino acids long. Germline values: CDR1 SGHTA, CDR2 FQGNSA. V shed 5 bases and J 7 bases; nucleotides not matched to a gene: 4. This chain's CDR3 is CASSTDRGNIQYF. The CDR3 bases are TGTGCCAGCAGCACCGACAGGGGTAACATTCAGTACTTC.

This sequence joins TRBV5-4 and TRBJ1-3; the D is unclear. CDR1 is SGHNT and CDR2 is YYREEE in the germline V gene (reference sequence). With 4 bases removed from V and 3 bases from J, the gap between germline ends came to 11 bases. The CDR3 is 14 residues long. This CDR3 is CASSRYPLGNTIYF. The CDR3 nucleotides read TGTGCCAGCAGCAGGTACCCTCTTGGAAACACCATATATTTT.

This chain joins TRBV30 and TRBJ2-7, with D possibly being TRBD2 (6 bases). The germline gives CDR1 GTSNPN, CDR2 SVGIG (reference sequence). The CDR3 totals 15 residues. V shed 4 bases and J shed 6 bases, with 22 bases lying between them. CDR3: CAWTPGGGATGEQYF. The CDR3 nucleotides read TGTGCCTGGACTCCCGGGGGAGGAGCAACAGGCGAGCAGTACTTC.

This sequence joins TRBV7-8 and TRBJ1-2; no clear D. V was shortened by 1 base and J by 2 bases, with 8 bases between the two germline ends. Germline CDR1 SGHVS, CDR2 FQNEAQ. The CDR3 sequence is 14 residues long. CDR3 region: CASSLGHKNYGYTF. The CDR3 region has the DNA TGTGCCAGCAGCTTAGGCCACAAAAACTATGGCTACACCTTC.

This rearrangement joins TRBV14 to TRBJ1-1; no firm D call. Germline values: CDR1 SGHDN, CDR2 FVKESK. This CDR3 spans 14 amino acids. V was shortened by 0 bases and J by 4 bases, with 9 bases between the two germline ends. The CDR3 DNA is TGTGCCAGCAGCCAAGATCCCGTGGTCACTGAAGCTTTCTTT. The encoded protein is CASSQDPVVTEAFF.

This clone was counted a few times. This chain connects TRBV5-5 to TRBJ2-5; TRBD2 is a possible D gene (6 bases). Between the trimmed V and J ends, which lost 6 bases and 3 bases, there was a span of 12 bases. The CDR3 loop spans 13 amino acids. Germline CDR1 and CDR2: SGHKS and YYEKEE (reference sequence). The DNA for the CDR3 is TGTGCCAGCATCCTAGGAGGGAAAGAGACCCAGTACTTC. Protein: CASILGGKETQYF.

This clone was found a few times. The rearrangement uses TRBV4-1 and TRBJ1-4; maybe TRBD1 (6 bases). This CDR3 comprises 17 residues. The germline V gene has CDR1 MGHRA and CDR2 YSYEKL. V lost 1 base and J lost 2, with 14 bases in between. CDR3 sequence reads: CASSQVGRGRTNEKLFF. CDR3 sequence (DNA): TGCGCCAGCAGCCAAGTAGGGAGGGGGAGGACTAATGAAAAACTGTTTTTT.

V and J are TRBV7-2 and TRBJ1-5; TRBD1 might be the D (5 bases). V lost 1 base and J 1 base, leaving 11 bases between the germline ends. From germline, CDR1 is SGHTA and CDR2 FQGNSA. The CDR3 spans 16 residues. CDR3 nucleotide sequence: TGTGCCAGCAGCTTAGGCTGGGGGGTCAGCAATCAGCCCCAGCATTTT. Residues: CASSLGWGVSNQPQHF.

The genes are TRBV6-4 and TRBJ1-2; 9 nucleotides match TRBD1. Germline V CDR1 and CDR2: MRHNA, SNTAGT. Losses at the gene ends were 4 bases for V and 6 bases for J; bases not matched to a gene: 6. The CDR3 contains 14 residues. This CDR3 is CASSASGQGHGYTF. CDR3 bases: TGTGCCAGCAGTGCATCGGGACAGGGCCATGGCTACACCTTC.

This chain links TRBV29-1 with TRBJ2-6; TRBD2 matches 7 bases. Germline-derived CDR1 and CDR2 are SQVTM and ANQGSEA. After removal of 4 bases from V and 1 base from J, the junction contained 4 bases not matched to a gene. The CDR3 runs 15 residues. The CDR3 DNA reads as TGCAGCGTTGTTCTGGGAGGGTCTGGGGCCAACGTCCTGACTTTC. It is translated as CSVVLGGSGANVLTF. Based on the CDR3 plus reference TRBV29-1 and TRBJ2-6, the full variable domain is SAVISQKPSRDICQRGTSLTIQCQVDSQVTMMFWYRQQPGQSLTLIATANQGSEATYESGFVIDKFPISRPNLTFSTLTVSNMSPEDSSIYLCSVVLGGSGANVLTFGAGSRLTVL.

In DNA, the CDR3 is TGTGCCAGCAGTTTGGGACATACGACCAGCACAGATACGCAGTATTTT. Translated: CASSLGHTTSTDTQYF. The V and J genes are TRBV6-5 and TRBJ2-3; weak D call: TRBD1 (6 bases). The CDR3 is 16 residues long. With 4 bases removed from V and 0 bases from J, the gap between germline ends came to 14 bases. Germline V gives CDR1 MNHEY, CDR2 SVGAGI.

This rearrangement joins TRBV5-8 to TRBJ1-1; maybe TRBD1 (5 bases). This CDR3 region has 14 residues. Between the trimmed V and J ends, which lost 0 bases and 5 bases, there was a span of 11 bases. Germline V CDR1 and CDR2: SGHTS, YDEGEE. CDR3 nucleotides: TGTGCCAGCAGCTTGGTGGGGGGACCTACTGAAGCTTTCTTT. Residues: CASSLVGGPTEAFF.